The rows below give T cell receptor beta chains drawn from one sample of a study of shared clonotypes between healthy human individuals. Some clones are missing from TCRdb's copy, which holds only in-frame ones; the method was immunoSEQ multiplex PCR. The sample carries some 2.4 million clones, over 85% recorded once. Sequences were obtained from naive CD4+ T cells from PBMCs. Source of these receptors: a man between 18 and 35 years old in good health. Some clones in this sample may be carry-over from other donors' samples. The CDR3 runs from the conserved cysteine through the conserved F or W. The D gene is left open where the match is weak. The size field is filled for only some rows; it gives once, few, many or a size class.

size	V	D	J	CDR3	DNA
few	TRBV6-4	.	TRBJ1-1	CASSVGLGNTEAFF	TGTGCCAGCAGTGTGGGACTGGGGAACACTGAAGCTTTCTTT
.	TRBV7-3	.	TRBJ1-1	CASSRTAPKDTEAFF	TGTGCCAGCAGCCGAACAGCCCCAAAGGACACTGAAGCTTTCTTT
.	TRBV30	.	TRBJ1-6	CAWRGSNSPLHF	TGTGCCTGGAGGGGATCCAATTCACCCCTCCACTTT
.	TRBV6-5	.	TRBJ2-7	CASSYLGDIEQYF	TGTGCCAGCAGTTACTTGGGGGACATCGAGCAGTACTTC
.	TRBV5-1	.	TRBJ1-1	CASSHRKNTEAFF	TGCGCCAGCAGCCACAGAAAGAACACTGAAGCTTTCTTT
.	TRBV5-4	TRBD2	TRBJ2-1	CASSPTSGRSNEQFF	TGTGCCAGCAGTCCGACTAGCGGGAGAAGTAATGAGCAGTTCTTC
.	TRBV9	TRBD1	TRBJ2-1	CASSNRDRAHNEQFF	TGTGCCAGCAGCAACCGGGACAGGGCACACAATGAGCAGTTCTTC
.	TRBV5-8	TRBD1	TRBJ1-5	CASSPGTGGRQPQHF	TGTGCCAGCAGTCCCGGGACAGGGGGTCGGCAGCCCCAGCATTTT
.	TRBV7-3	.	TRBJ2-1	CASSLRALDNEQFF	TGTGCCAGCAGCTTAAGGGCCCTTGACAATGAGCAGTTCTTC
.	TRBV27	.	TRBJ1-5	CASLPQQGSNQPQHF	TGTGCCAGCTTACCGCAACAGGGTAGCAATCAGCCCCAGCATTTT
.	TRBV28	.	TRBJ1-1	CASSLNRGFEAFF	TGTGCCAGCAGTTTAAACCGGGGGTTCGAAGCTTTCTTT
.	TRBV6-6	.	TRBJ2-1	CASSYGQSSYNEQFF	TGTGCCAGCAGTTACGGGCAGAGCTCCTACAATGAGCAGTTCTTC
.	TRBV19	TRBD1	TRBJ2-5	CASSLKDRETQYF	TGTGCCAGTAGTCTAAAGGACAGGGAGACCCAGTACTTC
.	TRBV19	.	TRBJ1-3	CASSSHGAKGNTIYF	TGTGCCAGTAGTTCACACGGAGCTAAAGGAAACACCATATATTTT
once	TRBV5-1	.	TRBJ2-1	CASSTTVSYNEQFF	TGCGCCAGCAGCACCACAGTATCCTACAATGAGCAGTTCTTC
.	TRBV21-1	.	TRBJ2-5	CASSPRGGIRETQYF	TGTGCCAGCAGCCCACGAGGGGGGATACGGGAGACCCAGTACTTC
.	TRBV28	TRBD1	TRBJ2-3	CASSLDRDVDTQYF	TGTGCCAGCAGCCTGGACAGGGACGTGGATACGCAGTATTTT
once	TRBV7-3	.	TRBJ2-2	CASSLLLAPDGELFF	TGTGCCAGCAGCTTATTGCTAGCCCCCGACGGGGAGCTGTTTTTT
.	TRBV4-2	.	TRBJ1-2	CASSPDGEGYTF	TGTGCCAGCAGCCCCGACGGGGAGGGCTACACCTTC
.	TRBV25-1	.	TRBJ2-1	CASRGGGTDNEQFF	TGTGCCAGCAGGGGGGGCGGGACAGACAATGAGCAGTTCTTC
.	TRBV7-3	TRBD1	TRBJ2-1	CASSSRDRGINEQFF	TGTGCCAGCAGCTCCCGGGACAGGGGAATCAATGAGCAGTTCTTC
.	TRBV7-8	.	TRBJ1-4	CASSSPGQPAEKLFF	TGTGCCAGCAGCTCCCCGGGACAACCAGCTGAAAAACTGTTTTTT
.	TRBV28	TRBD1	TRBJ2-1	CASRLQQGSSYNEQFF	TGTGCCAGCAGACTCCAACAGGGGAGCTCCTACAATGAGCAGTTCTTC